The source of this TCR beta chain is a study of beta chain features in type 1 diabetes. Of note for this clone: What it binds is unknown.

Germline V lookup: CDR1 MNHEY, CDR2 SVGAGI. The CDR3 has 14 amino acids. V shed 6 bases, J shed 8 bases, and the junction held 10 bases outside the gene matches. Since all of the isolated RNA was reverse transcribed, expressed TCRB transcripts were what got sequenced. Profiling relied on immunoSEQ multiplex PCR, and the TCRdb table lists in-frame clones only, not all of them. The table includes about 330,000 clones, 8% to 13% detected once. Whole-study results and caveats: Whether TCRB rearrangement is influenced by HLA type was left unresolved in this analysis.

The chain uses TRBV6-5 and TRBJ1-2; 9 positions match TRBD1. The sequence was obtained from a woman aged 25 to 39 in good health. The specimen was naive CD4+ T cells from blood. In DNA, the CDR3 is TGTGCCAGCAGACAGGCTAGGACAGGGGACGGCTACACCTTC. Its translation is CASRQARTGDGYTF.